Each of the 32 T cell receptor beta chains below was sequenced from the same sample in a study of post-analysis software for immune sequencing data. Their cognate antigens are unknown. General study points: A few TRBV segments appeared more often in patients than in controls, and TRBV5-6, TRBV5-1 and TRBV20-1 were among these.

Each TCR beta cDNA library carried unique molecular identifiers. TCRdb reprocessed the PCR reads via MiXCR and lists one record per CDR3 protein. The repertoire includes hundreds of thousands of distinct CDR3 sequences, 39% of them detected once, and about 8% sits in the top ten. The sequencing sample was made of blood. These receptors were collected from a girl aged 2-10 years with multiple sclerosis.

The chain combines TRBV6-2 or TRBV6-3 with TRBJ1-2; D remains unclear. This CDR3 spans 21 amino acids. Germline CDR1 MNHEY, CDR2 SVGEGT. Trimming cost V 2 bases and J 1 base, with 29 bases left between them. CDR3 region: CASSYPKRELRTPHYNYGYTF. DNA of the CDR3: TGTGCCAGCAGTTACCCGAAGAGGGAACTAAGAACCCCACACTATAACTATGGCTACACCTTC.

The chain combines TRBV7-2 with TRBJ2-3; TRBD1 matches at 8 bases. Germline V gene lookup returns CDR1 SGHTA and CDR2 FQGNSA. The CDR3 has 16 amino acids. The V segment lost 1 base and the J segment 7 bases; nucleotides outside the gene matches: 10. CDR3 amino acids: CASSLGGQGPANTQYF. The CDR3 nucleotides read TGTGCCAGCAGCTTAGGTGGACAGGGACCCGCGAATACGCAGTATTTT. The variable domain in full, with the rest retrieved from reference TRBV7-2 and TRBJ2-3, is GAGVSQSPSNKVTEKGKDVELRCDPISGHTALYWYRQSLGQGLEFLIYFQGNSAPDKSGLPSDRFSAERTGGSVSTLTIQRTQQEDSAVYLCASSLGGQGPANTQYFGPGTRLTVL.

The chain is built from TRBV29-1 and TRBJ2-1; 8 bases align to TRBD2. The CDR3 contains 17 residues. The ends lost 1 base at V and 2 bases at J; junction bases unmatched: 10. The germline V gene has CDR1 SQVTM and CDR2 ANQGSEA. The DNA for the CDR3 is TGCAGCGTTGAAGCGACGGGGGGGGATCATACCTACAATGAGCAGTTCTTC. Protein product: CSVEATGGDHTYNEQFF.

DNA for the CDR3: TGCAGCGTTGAGAAGGGAGCCTACGAGCAGTACTTC. Translated: CSVEKGAYEQYF. The chain carries TRBV29-1 and TRBJ2-7; maybe TRBD2 (5 bases). V lost 3 bases and J 2 bases, leaving 8 bases between the germline ends. From germline, CDR1 is SQVTM and CDR2 ANQGSEA. The CDR3 is 12 amino acids.

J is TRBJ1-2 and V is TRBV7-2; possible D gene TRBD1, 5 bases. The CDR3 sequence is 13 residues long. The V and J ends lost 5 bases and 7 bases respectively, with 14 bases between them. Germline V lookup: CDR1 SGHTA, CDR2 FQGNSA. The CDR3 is CASSRMGTSGYTF. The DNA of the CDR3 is TGTGCCAGCAGCCGGATGGGGACGAGTGGCTACACCTTC.

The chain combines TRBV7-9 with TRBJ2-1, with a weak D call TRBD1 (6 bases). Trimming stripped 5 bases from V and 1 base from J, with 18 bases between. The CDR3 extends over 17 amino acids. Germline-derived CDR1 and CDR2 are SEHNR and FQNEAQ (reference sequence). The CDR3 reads CASSPLQGRISYNEQFF. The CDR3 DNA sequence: TGTGCCAGCAGCCCACTACAGGGAAGGATATCCTACAATGAGCAGTTCTTC. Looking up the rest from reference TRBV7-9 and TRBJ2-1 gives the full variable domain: DTGVSQNPRHKITKRGQNVTFRCDPISEHNRLYWYRQTLGQGPEFLTYFQNEAQLEKSRLLSDRFSAERPKGSFSTLEIQRTEQGDSAMYLCASSPLQGRISYNEQFFGPGTRLTVL.

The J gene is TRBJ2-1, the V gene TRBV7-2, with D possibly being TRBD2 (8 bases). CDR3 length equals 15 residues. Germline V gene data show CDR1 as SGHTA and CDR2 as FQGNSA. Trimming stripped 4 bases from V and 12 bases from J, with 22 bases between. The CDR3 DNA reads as TGTGCCAGCAGCTCCAGGGGGACTAGTAGCTCCCCGCAGTTCTTC. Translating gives CASSSRGTSSSPQFF.

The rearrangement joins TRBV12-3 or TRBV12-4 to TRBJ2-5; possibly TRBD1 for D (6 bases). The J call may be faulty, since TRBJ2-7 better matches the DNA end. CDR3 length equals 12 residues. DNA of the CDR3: TGTGCCAGCAGCCAAACAGGGACCGAGCAGTACTTC. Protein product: CASSQTGTEQYF.

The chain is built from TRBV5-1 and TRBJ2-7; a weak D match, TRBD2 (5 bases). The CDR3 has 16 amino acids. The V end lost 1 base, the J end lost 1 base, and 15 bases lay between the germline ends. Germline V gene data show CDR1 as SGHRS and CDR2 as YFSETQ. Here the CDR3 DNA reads TGCGCCAGCAGCTTGCAGGTACGGGGATCGTCCTACGAGCAGTACTTC. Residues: CASSLQVRGSSYEQYF.

CDR3: CATTASDRDLTGELFF. CDR3 in DNA: TGTGCCACCACCGCCTCTGACAGGGACCTCACCGGGGAGCTGTTTTTT. The chain has TRBV15 and TRBJ2-2; TRBD1 agrees at 7 bases. The CDR3 totals 16 residues. CDR1 is LNHNV, CDR2 YYDKDF, per germline (reference sequence). Losses at the gene ends were 7 bases for V and 4 bases for J; bases not matched to a gene: 12. Full variable domain (remainder filled in from reference TRBV15 and TRBJ2-2): DAMVIQNPRYQVTQFGKPVTLSCSQTLNHNVMYWYQQKSSQAPKLLFHYYDKDFNNEADTPDNFQSRRPNTSFCFLDIRSPGLGDTAMYLCATTASDRDLTGELFFGEGSRLTVL.

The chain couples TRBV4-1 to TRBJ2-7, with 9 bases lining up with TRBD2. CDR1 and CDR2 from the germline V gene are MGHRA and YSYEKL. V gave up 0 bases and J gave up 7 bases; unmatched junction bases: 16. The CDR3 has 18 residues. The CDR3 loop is CASSQDFLAGDFYNEQYF. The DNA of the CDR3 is TGCGCCAGCAGCCAAGATTTTTTAGCGGGGGATTTCTACAATGAGCAGTACTTC.

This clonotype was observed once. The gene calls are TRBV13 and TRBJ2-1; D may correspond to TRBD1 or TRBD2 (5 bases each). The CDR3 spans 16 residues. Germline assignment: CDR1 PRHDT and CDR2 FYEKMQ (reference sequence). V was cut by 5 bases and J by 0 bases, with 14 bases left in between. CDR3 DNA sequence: TGTGCCAGCAGCCCTCCGGGGCGGCCCTCCTACAATGAGCAGTTCTTC. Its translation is CASSPPGRPSYNEQFF.

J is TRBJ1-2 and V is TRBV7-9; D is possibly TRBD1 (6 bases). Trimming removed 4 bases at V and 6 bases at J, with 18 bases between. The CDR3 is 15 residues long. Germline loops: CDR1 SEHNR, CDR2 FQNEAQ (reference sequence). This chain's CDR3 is CASSSTVQGKDGYTF. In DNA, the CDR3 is TGTGCCAGCAGCTCCACGGTACAGGGTAAAGATGGCTACACCTTC.

This CDR3 is CASSDSWTGPYEQYF. The CDR3 nucleotides are TGTGCCAGCAGTGATTCTTGGACAGGCCCCTACGAGCAGTACTTC. The gene calls are TRBV25-1 and TRBJ2-7, with TRBD1 matching 7 bases. The ends lost 3 bases at V and 2 bases at J; junction bases unmatched: 7. This CDR3 comprises 15 residues. Germline V gene lookup returns CDR1 MGHDK and CDR2 SYGVNS.

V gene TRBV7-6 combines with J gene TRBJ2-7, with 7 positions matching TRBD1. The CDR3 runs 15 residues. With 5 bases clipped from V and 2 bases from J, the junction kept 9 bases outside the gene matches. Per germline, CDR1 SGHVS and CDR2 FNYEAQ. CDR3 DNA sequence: TGTGCCAGCAGCCCACTCCGGGACAGAACCTACGAGCAGTACTTC. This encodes CASSPLRDRTYEQYF.

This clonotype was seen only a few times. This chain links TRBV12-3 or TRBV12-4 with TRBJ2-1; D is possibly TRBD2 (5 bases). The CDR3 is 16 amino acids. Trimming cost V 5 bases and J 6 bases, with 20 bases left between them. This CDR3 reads CASSPPSVGRGNEQFF. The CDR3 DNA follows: TGTGCCAGCAGTCCCCCGTCGGTTGGGAGAGGCAATGAGCAGTTCTTC.

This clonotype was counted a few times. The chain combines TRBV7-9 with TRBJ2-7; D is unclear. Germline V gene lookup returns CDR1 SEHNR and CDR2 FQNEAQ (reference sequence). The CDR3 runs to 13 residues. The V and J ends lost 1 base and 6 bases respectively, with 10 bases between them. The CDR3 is CASSLVVQAEQYF. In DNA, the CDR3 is TGTGCCAGCAGCTTAGTTGTGCAGGCCGAGCAGTACTTC.

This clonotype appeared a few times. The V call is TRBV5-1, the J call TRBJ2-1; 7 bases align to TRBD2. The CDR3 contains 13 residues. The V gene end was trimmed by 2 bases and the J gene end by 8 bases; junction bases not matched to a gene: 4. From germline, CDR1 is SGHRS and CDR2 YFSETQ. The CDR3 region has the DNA TGCGCCAGCAGCTTATCTAGCGGCGATGAGCAGTTCTTC. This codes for CASSLSSGDEQFF.

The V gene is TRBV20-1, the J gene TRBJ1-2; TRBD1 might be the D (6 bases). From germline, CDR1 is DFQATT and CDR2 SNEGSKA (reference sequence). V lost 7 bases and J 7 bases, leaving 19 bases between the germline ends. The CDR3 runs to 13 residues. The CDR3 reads CSGVGGASGGYTF. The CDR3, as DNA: TGCAGTGGCGTAGGGGGGGCGAGTGGTGGCTACACCTTC.

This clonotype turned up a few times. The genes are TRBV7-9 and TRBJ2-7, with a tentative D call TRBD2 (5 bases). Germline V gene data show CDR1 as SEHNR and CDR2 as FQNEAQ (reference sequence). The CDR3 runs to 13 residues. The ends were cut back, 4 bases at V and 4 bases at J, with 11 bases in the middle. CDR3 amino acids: CASSSSGVYEQYF. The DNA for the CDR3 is TGTGCCAGCAGCTCCTCCGGGGTGTACGAGCAGTACTTC.

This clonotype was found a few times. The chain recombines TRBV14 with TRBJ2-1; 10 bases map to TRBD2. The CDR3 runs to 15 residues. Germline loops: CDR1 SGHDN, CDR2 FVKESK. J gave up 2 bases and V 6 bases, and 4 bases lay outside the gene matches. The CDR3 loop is CASRRSGRAYNEQFF. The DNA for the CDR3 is TGTGCCAGCAGAAGGAGCGGGAGGGCCTACAATGAGCAGTTCTTC.

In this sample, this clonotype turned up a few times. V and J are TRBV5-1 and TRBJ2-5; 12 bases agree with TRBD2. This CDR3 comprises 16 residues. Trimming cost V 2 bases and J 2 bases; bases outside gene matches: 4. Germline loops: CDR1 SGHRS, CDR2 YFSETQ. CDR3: CASSLPTSGGQETQYF. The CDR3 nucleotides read TGCGCCAGCAGCTTACCCACTAGCGGGGGGCAAGAGACCCAGTACTTC.

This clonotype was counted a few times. CDR3 nucleotide sequence: TGTGCCAGCAGCGCCAGTAGCGGGGCCTACAATGAGCAGTTCTTC. Its translation is CASSASSGAYNEQFF. The chain is built from TRBV7-3 and TRBJ2-1; 8 bases match TRBD2. With V trimmed by 5 bases and J by 2 bases, 5 bases remained unmatched. The CDR3 is 15 residues long. From germline, CDR1 is SGHTA and CDR2 FQGTGA.

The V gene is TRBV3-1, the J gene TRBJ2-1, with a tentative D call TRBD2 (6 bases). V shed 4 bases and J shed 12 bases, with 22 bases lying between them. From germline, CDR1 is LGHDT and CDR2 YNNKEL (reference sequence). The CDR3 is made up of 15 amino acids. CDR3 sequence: CASSPSGRFGQRQFF. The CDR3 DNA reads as TGTGCCAGCAGCCCGAGCGGGCGATTCGGACAACGGCAGTTCTTC.

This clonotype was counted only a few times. CDR3 in DNA: TGTGCCAGCTCACCCCTTCGGCCCCCAGATACGCAGTATTTT. It encodes CASSPLRPPDTQYF. The chain uses TRBV18 and TRBJ2-3; D call uncertain. V was cut by 3 bases and J by 4 bases, with 11 bases left in between. This CDR3 is built from 14 residues. Germline V gives CDR1 KGHSH, CDR2 LQKENI.

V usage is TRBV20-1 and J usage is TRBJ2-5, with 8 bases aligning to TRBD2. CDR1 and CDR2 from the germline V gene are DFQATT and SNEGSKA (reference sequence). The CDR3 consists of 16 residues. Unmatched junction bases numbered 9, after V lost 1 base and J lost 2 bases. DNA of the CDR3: TGCAGTGCTAGAGTTTCGGGAGGGGAGCTACAAGAGACCCAGTACTTC. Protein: CSARVSGGELQETQYF.

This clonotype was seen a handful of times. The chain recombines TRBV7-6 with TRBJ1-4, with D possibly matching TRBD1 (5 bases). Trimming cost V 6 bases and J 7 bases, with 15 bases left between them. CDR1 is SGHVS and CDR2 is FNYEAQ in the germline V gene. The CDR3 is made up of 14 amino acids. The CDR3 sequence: CASSSQEGSEKLFF. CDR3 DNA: TGTGCCAGCAGTTCACAGGAAGGAAGTGAAAAACTGTTTTTT.

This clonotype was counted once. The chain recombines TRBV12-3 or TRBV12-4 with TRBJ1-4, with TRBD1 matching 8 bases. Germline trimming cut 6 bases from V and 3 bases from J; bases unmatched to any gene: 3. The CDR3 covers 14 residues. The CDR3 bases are TGTGCCAGCAGACAGGGGGAGGCTAATGAAAAACTGTTTTTT. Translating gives CASRQGEANEKLFF.

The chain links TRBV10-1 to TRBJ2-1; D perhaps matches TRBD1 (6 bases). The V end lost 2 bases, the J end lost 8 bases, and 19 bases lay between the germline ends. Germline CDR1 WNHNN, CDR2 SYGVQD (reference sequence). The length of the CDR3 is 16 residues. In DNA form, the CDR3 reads TGCGCCAGCAGTGAGACCCCCGGGACAATTCTCCATGAGCAGTTCTTC. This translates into CASSETPGTILHEQFF.

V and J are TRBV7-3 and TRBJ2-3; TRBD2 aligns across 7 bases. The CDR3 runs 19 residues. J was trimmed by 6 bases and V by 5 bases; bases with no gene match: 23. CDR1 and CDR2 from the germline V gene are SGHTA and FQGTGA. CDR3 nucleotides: TGTGCCAGCAGCCATACTAGTGGGGGGACTACCACTCCAGGTGATACGCAGTATTTT. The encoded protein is CASSHTSGGTTTPGDTQYF.

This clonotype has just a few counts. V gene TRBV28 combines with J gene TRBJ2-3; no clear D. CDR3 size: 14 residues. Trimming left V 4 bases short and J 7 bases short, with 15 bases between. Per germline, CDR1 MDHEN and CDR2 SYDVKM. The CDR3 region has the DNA TGTGCCAGCAGTTCCCTCCCTAGGTGGTATACGCAGTATTTT. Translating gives CASSSLPRWYTQYF.

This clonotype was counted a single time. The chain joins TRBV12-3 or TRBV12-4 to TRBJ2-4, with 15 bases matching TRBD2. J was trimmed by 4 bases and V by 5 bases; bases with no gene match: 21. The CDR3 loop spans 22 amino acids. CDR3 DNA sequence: TGTGCCAGCAGTACCTCTAGCCCCGGACTAGCGGGAGGGCCGGAACTAAAAAACATTCAGTACTTC. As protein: CASSTSSPGLAGGPELKNIQYF.